This T cell receptor (beta chain) derives from a study of T cell responses to AZD1222 COVID-19 vaccine. Details on this clone: Its antigen is still unknown.

CDR3 size: 11 residues. From germline, CDR1 is SEHNR and CDR2 FQNEAQ (reference sequence). V lost 5 bases and J lost 11; bases outside the gene matches: 2. The data were produced by immunoSEQ multiplex PCR, yet TCRdb's version contains in-frame clones alone and is incomplete. The table includes about 120,000 clones, about 90% detected once. Study-wide points: Spike-wide coverage was observed for vaccine-associated CD4 TCRs, with dominant responses at 160-218 and 743-854. Only 5 or 6 individuals given AZD1222 were seropositive at baseline.

Sequenced material: peripheral blood, taken on day 0 of AZD1222 vaccination. The rearrangement uses TRBV7-9 and TRBJ1-1; 10 nucleotides align to TRBD1. The sequence was collected from an adult in good health. CDR3 in amino acids: CASSRGQGAFF. CDR3 nucleotides: TGTGCCAGCAGCAGGGGACAGGGGGCTTTCTTT. Full variable domain (rest looked up from reference TRBV7-9 and TRBJ1-1): DTGVSQNPRHKITKRGQNVTFRCDPISEHNRLYWYRQTLGQGPEFLTYFQNEAQLEKSRLLSDRFSAERPKGSFSTLEIQRTEQGDSAMYLCASSRGQGAFFGQGTRLTVV.